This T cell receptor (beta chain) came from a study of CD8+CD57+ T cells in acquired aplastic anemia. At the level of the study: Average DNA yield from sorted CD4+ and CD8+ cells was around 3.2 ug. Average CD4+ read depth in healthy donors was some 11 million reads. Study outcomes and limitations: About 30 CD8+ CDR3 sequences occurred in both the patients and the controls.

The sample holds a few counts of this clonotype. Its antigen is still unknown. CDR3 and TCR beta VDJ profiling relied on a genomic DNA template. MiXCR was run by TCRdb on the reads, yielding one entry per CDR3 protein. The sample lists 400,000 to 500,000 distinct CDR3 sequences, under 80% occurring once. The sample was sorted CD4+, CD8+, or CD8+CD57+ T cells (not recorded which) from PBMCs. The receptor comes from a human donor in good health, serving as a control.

Here the CDR3 DNA reads TGTGCCAGCAGTGAATACGCACTTGGGACAGGGGTGGAAGGCTACACCTTC. As protein: CASSEYALGTGVEGYTF. The chain carries TRBV25-1 and TRBJ1-2, with 10 bases aligning to TRBD1. CDR3 length equals 17 residues. Germline loops: CDR1 MGHDK, CDR2 SYGVNS. J gave up 8 bases and V 0 bases, and 12 bases lay outside the gene matches.